What follows is one T cell receptor beta chain and its context. This clonotype was observed many times. Its specific antigen is unknown. Qualities for individual bases were not recorded, and no much larger clone is one base off. The entry originates in a study of T cell repertoires in cytomegalovirus infection (dated by TCRdb to 2018 to 2020). Describing the broader study: The HLA type of each donor mattered for the analysis, because public TCR beta signatures pointed to carriage of CMV infection along with the matching HLA type. The paper's findings and limits, for the study overall: In both this cohort and an independent cohort of some 350 donors, the cumulative frequency of public TCR beta family members distinguished carriers of CMV infection plus the relevant HLA type. The ex vivo response was dominated by HLA-C-restricted CMV-specific TCR beta clonotypes, and the single most frequent clonotype in two of eight donors was supplied by these HLA-C-restricted clonotypes.

Germline trimming: 5 bases from V, 4 bases from J; junction bases outside gene matches: 12. CDR1 and CDR2 are drawn from the germline V gene (reference sequence): SEHNR, FQNEAQ. The CDR3, from cysteine to phenylalanine, totals 17 residues. CDR3 DNA only is kept here, 51 bases in frame from base 1. Sequenced on an Illumina HiSeq 1500. TCRdb reworked the public reads: Q25 trimming with fastp, MiXCR clone assembly, productive beta chains retained. Merged by CDR3 protein, the rows form single entries marked with the most common genes and DNA. In all, the sample holds 490,000 or so distinct CDR3 sequences, and about 11% of those were seen once. The ten largest clones take up roughly 10% of the sample.

The rearrangement joined TRBV7-9 to TRBJ2-7; 12 nucleotides in the junction match TRBD1. This sequence originates from a human donor in good health (CMV status not recorded). Some clones in this sample may be carry-over from other donors' samples. The sample comprised PBMCs. The CDR3 loop reads CASSLRDRGRGRYEQYF. The DNA sequence is TGTGCCAGCAGCCTCCGGGACAGGGGGCGAGGAAGATACGAGCAGTACTTC. Where the CDR3 stops, the reference TRBV7-9 and TRBJ2-7 genes take over; the full variable domain is DTGVSQNPRHKITKRGQNVTFRCDPISEHNRLYWYRQTLGQGPEFLTYFQNEAQLEKSRLLSDRFSAERPKGSFSTLEIQRTEQGDSAMYLCASSLRDRGRGRYEQYFGPGTRLTVT.